Below, 25 T cell receptor beta chains from the same sample are listed, as sequenced in a study of blood T cell repertoires in COVID-19. Method: immunoSEQ multiplex PCR; TCRdb's copy keeps in-frame clones and lacks some. This table holds about 100,000 clones, more than 70% found once. Sequenced sample: peripheral blood. These receptors came from a woman in her 30s with acute or convalescent COVID-19.

This clone has just a few counts. The gene calls are TRBV28 and TRBJ1-2; D gene uncertain. V was trimmed by 4 bases and J by 4 bases, leaving 13 bases between them. The CDR3 is made up of 14 amino acids. Germline CDR1 reads MDHEN; CDR2 reads SYDVKM. The CDR3 DNA sequence: TGTGCCAGCAGTTCCCCGAGTGGAGCCTATGGCTACACCTTC. Translated: CASSSPSGAYGYTF.

This chain joins TRBV6-4 and TRBJ2-1; TRBD1 matches at 7 bases. This CDR3 has 14 amino acids. The trim removed 6 bases at V and 4 bases at J, leaving 6 bases unmatched. Germline CDR1 reads MRHNA; CDR2 reads SNTAGT. CDR3 sequence (DNA): TGTGCCAGCAGCCGGGACAGCACTTACAATGAGCAGTTCTTC. Its protein product is CASSRDSTYNEQFF.

J is TRBJ2-7 and V is TRBV7-2, with 8 bases aligning to TRBD1. V lost 7 bases and J lost 2; bases outside the gene matches: 10. Germline CDR1 SGHTA, CDR2 FQGNSA. This CDR3 is built from 15 residues. As DNA, the CDR3 is TGTGCCAGCACCCCAGACCGGGACAGGACCTACGAGCAGTACTTC. Translating it yields CASTPDRDRTYEQYF. Full variable domain (remainder filled in from reference TRBV7-2 and TRBJ2-7): GAGVSQSPSNKVTEKGKDVELRCDPISGHTALYWYRQSLGQGLEFLIYFQGNSAPDKSGLPSDRFSAERTGGSVSTLTIQRTQQEDSAVYLCASTPDRDRTYEQYFGPGTRLTVT.

V is TRBV6-2 or TRBV6-3 and J is TRBJ1-1, with D perhaps matching TRBD1 (5 bases). Trimming took 5 bases from V and 2 from J, leaving 21 bases between them. The CDR3 length is 17 residues. In germline, CDR1 is MNHEY, CDR2 SVGEGT. The CDR3 here is CASSTDRWIGENTEAFF. In nucleotides, the CDR3 is TGTGCCAGCAGTACCGACAGATGGATAGGAGAAAACACTGAAGCTTTCTTT.

This chain joins TRBV19 and TRBJ2-1; TRBD2 agrees at 9 bases. CDR1 is LNHDA, CDR2 SQIVND, per germline (reference sequence). The trim removed 5 bases at V and 4 bases at J, leaving 0 bases unmatched. The CDR3 consists of 13 residues. The chain's CDR3 is CASSLAGYNEQFF. DNA of the CDR3: TGTGCCAGTAGTCTAGCGGGGTACAATGAGCAGTTCTTC.

The rearrangement links TRBV24-1 to TRBJ2-7; 7 bases are a match to TRBD2. CDR3 length: 15 amino acids. CDR1 KGHDR and CDR2 SFDVKD come from the germline V gene. J gave up 1 base and V 3 bases, and 5 bases lay outside the gene matches. The CDR3 nucleotides are TGTGCCACCAGTGATGGGGGGGTTGTATCCTACGAGCAGTACTTC. Translating gives CATSDGGVVSYEQYF.

The chain links TRBV7-3 to TRBJ2-7; TRBD1 might be the D (5 bases). With 3 bases removed from V and 4 bases from J, the gap between germline ends came to 10 bases. This CDR3 comprises 13 residues. Germline V gene lookup returns CDR1 SGHTA and CDR2 FQGTGA. Here the CDR3 DNA reads TGTGCCAGCAGCTTGTATGCAGGGTACGAGCAGTACTTC. Translation: CASSLYAGYEQYF.

The rearrangement uses TRBV5-1 and TRBJ1-5, with D hard to call. The CDR3 runs to 12 residues. Germline CDR1 and CDR2: SGHRS and YFSETQ. The V end was cut by 4 bases, the J end by 6 bases, with 8 bases between. DNA for the CDR3: TGCGCCAGCAGCGCGGCCCTTCAGCCCCAGCATTTT. This codes for CASSAALQPQHF. Filled out from reference TRBV5-1 and TRBJ1-5, the complete variable domain reads KAGVTQTPRYLIKTRGQQVTLSCSPISGHRSVSWYQQTPGQGLQFLFEYFSETQRNKGNFPGRFSGRQFSNSRSEMNVSTLELGDSALYLCASSAALQPQHFGDGTRLSIL.

The CDR3 spells CASSLARPTGYEQYF. CDR3 sequence (DNA): TGTGCCAGCAGCTTAGCGCGCCCTACAGGCTACGAGCAGTACTTC. The chain carries TRBV11-1 and TRBJ2-7, with a tentative D call TRBD1 (5 bases). V lost 0 bases, J lost 3 bases, and 12 bases lay in between. Germline V gene lookup returns CDR1 SGHAT and CDR2 FQDESV (reference sequence). This CDR3 has 15 amino acids.

This sequence joins TRBV28 and TRBJ1-2; D is uncertain. This CDR3 has 10 residues. Germline CDR1 and CDR2: MDHEN and SYDVKM. V shed 6 bases and J shed 4 bases, with 3 bases lying between them. The CDR3 DNA is TGTGCCAGCAGCAGCTATGGCTACACCTTC. Encoded protein: CASSSYGYTF.

The rearrangement joins TRBV14 to TRBJ1-2; the D is unclear. This CDR3 spans 13 amino acids. V was trimmed by 6 bases and J by 6 bases, leaving 14 bases between them. Germline loops: CDR1 SGHDN, CDR2 FVKESK. As DNA, the CDR3 is TGTGCCAGCAGTCCTCGTCTCGGGGATGGCTACACCTTC. Translating gives CASSPRLGDGYTF.

This clone was recorded once. The chain combines TRBV6-6 with TRBJ1-2; 11 nucleotides line up with TRBD1. With V trimmed by 7 bases and J by 3 bases, 7 bases remained unmatched. The CDR3 runs to 15 residues. Germline V CDR1 and CDR2: MNHNY, SVGAGI (reference sequence). The CDR3: CASTLGQGADYGYTF. The CDR3 DNA reads TGTGCCAGCACCCTCGGACAGGGGGCGGACTATGGCTACACCTTC.

This sequence joins TRBV6-6 and TRBJ2-7, with TRBD1 as a possible D gene (5 bases). Germline lookup yields CDR1 MNHNY and CDR2 SVGAGI (reference sequence). V was cut by 0 bases and J by 5 bases, with 17 bases left in between. This CDR3 is built from 16 residues. Here the CDR3 reads CASSYSQGVIRDEQYF. In DNA, the CDR3 is TGTGCCAGCAGTTACTCGCAGGGTGTGATAAGAGACGAGCAGTACTTC.

The gene calls are TRBV14 and TRBJ2-3, with D unclear. The germline gives CDR1 SGHDN, CDR2 FVKESK. The CDR3 runs to 16 residues. The V gene lost 0 bases and the J gene lost 0 bases, with 10 bases spanning the gap. The CDR3 bases are TGTGCCAGCAGCCAAGATCCCACCAGGAGCACAGATACGCAGTATTTT. Its translation is CASSQDPTRSTDTQYF. Complete variable domain (other parts from reference TRBV14 and TRBJ2-3): EAGVTQFPSHSVIEKGQTVTLRCDPISGHDNLYWYRRVMGKEIKFLLHFVKESKQDESGMPNNRFLAERTGGTYSTLKVQPAELEDSGVYFCASSQDPTRSTDTQYFGPGTRLTVL.

The V call is TRBV9, the J call TRBJ1-1, with 7 bases identical to TRBD1. CDR3 length: 14 residues. V was clipped by 4 bases and J by 4 bases; unmatched bases: 7. Germline V gene sequence: CDR1 SGDLS, CDR2 YYNGEE. For the CDR3, the DNA is TGTGCCAGCAGCACCGAGGGGGCGGGCACTGAAGCTTTCTTT. It is translated as CASSTEGAGTEAFF. The full variable domain, in which reference TRBV9 and TRBJ1-1 provide the parts outside the CDR3, is DSGVTQTPKHLITATGQRVTLRCSPRSGDLSVYWYQQSLDQGLQFLIQYYNGEERAKGNILERFSAQQFPDLHSELNLSSLELGDSALYFCASSTEGAGTEAFFGQGTRLTVV.

The chain is built from TRBV7-9 and TRBJ1-2; 12 nucleotides line up with TRBD1. J gave up 5 bases and V 4 bases, and 8 bases lay outside the gene matches. Germline loops: CDR1 SEHNR, CDR2 FQNEAQ (reference sequence). The CDR3 contains 16 residues. CDR3 residues: CASSSPGQGARYGYTF. The CDR3 nucleotides are TGTGCCAGCAGCTCCCCGGGACAGGGGGCGCGGTATGGCTACACCTTC.

Judged by abundance, this clone is medium-sized. The CDR3: CASSPWPPGREQYF. Written as DNA, the CDR3 is TGTGCCAGCAGCCCCTGGCCCCCTGGCCGCGAGCAGTACTTC. This sequence joins TRBV5-6 and TRBJ2-7; D unresolved. Trimming cost V 4 bases and J 6 bases, with 17 bases left between them. The CDR3 is 14 residues long. Germline V gene sequence: CDR1 SGHDT, CDR2 YYEEEE.

V usage is TRBV6-5 and J usage is TRBJ2-3; 9 bases fit TRBD1. V lost 7 bases and J lost 2; bases outside the gene matches: 7. Germline V lookup: CDR1 MNHEY, CDR2 SVGAGI. There are 15 residues in the CDR3. In DNA form, the CDR3 reads TGTGCCAGCACCTCGGGACAGGGATCCACAGATACGCAGTATTTT. Translating it yields CASTSGQGSTDTQYF.

This chain links TRBV19 with TRBJ1-1; maybe TRBD1 (5 bases). Germline CDR1 is LNHDA and CDR2 is SQIVND (reference sequence). The CDR3 length is 13 residues. V shed 7 bases and J shed 9 bases, with 18 bases lying between them. The CDR3 sequence is CASKGPGQGKAFF. The CDR3 nucleotides are TGTGCCAGTAAGGGCCCAGGGCAGGGCAAAGCTTTCTTT.

This clone was found once. The chain combines TRBV28 with TRBJ1-6, with 7 bases that match TRBD1. Germline lookup yields CDR1 MDHEN and CDR2 SYDVKM. The length of the CDR3 is 16 residues. V trimming: 5 bases; J trimming: 10 bases; junction bases outside the gene matches: 14. The CDR3 region has the DNA TGTGCCAGCAGTACGATAGGGGTGGGACAGATATCACCCCTCCACTTT. This gives the protein CASSTIGVGQISPLHF.

The V gene is TRBV5-1, the J gene TRBJ2-1; 9 positions match TRBD2. The V gene's germline CDR1 is SGHRS and CDR2 YFSETQ. Unmatched junction bases numbered 10, after V lost 5 bases and J lost 4 bases. The CDR3 runs 16 residues. The CDR3 here is CASSPGGGGDYNEQFF. The CDR3 region has the DNA TGCGCCAGCAGTCCCGGTGGCGGGGGGGATTACAATGAGCAGTTCTTC.

V and J are TRBV5-1 and TRBJ2-7; 8 nucleotides line up with TRBD1. The germline gives CDR1 SGHRS, CDR2 YFSETQ. The junction had 17 bases not matched to a gene; V was cut back by 0 bases and J by 0 bases. This CDR3 region has 20 residues. As DNA, the CDR3 is TGCGCCAGCAGCTTGGGATGGACGGACGGACAGGGCCCCAGCTCCTACGAGCAGTACTTC. Translation: CASSLGWTDGQGPSSYEQYF. Supplemented by reference TRBV5-1 and TRBJ2-7, the full variable domain reads KAGVTQTPRYLIKTRGQQVTLSCSPISGHRSVSWYQQTPGQGLQFLFEYFSETQRNKGNFPGRFSGRQFSNSRSEMNVSTLELGDSALYLCASSLGWTDGQGPSSYEQYFGPGTRLTVT.

The chain links TRBV19 to TRBJ2-7; possibly TRBD2 for D (5 bases). The CDR3 consists of 14 residues. Germline V gene sequence: CDR1 LNHDA, CDR2 SQIVND (reference sequence). CDR3 in DNA: TGTGCGGTGAGGGAATCCGATCCGGACTACGAGCAGTACTTC. Residues: CAVRESDPDYEQYF.

The chain links TRBV14 to TRBJ1-1, with TRBD1 as a possible D gene (5 bases). The CDR3 is 15 amino acids. V was pared by 0 bases and J by 0 bases, with 8 bases between. The germline V gene encodes CDR1 SGHDN and CDR2 FVKESK. CDR3 region: CASSQEGTMNTEAFF. The CDR3 DNA sequence: TGTGCCAGCAGCCAAGAAGGGACTATGAACACTGAAGCTTTCTTT.

The gene calls are TRBV5-1 and TRBJ2-3; 10 bases agree with TRBD2. The CDR3 extends over 16 amino acids. CDR1 is SGHRS, CDR2 YFSETQ, per germline. Unmatched junction bases numbered 6, after V lost 4 bases and J lost 1 base. Written as DNA, the CDR3 is TGCGCCAGCAGCCGCGGGACTAGCGCCGGCACAGATACGCAGTATTTT. Amino acid sequence: CASSRGTSAGTDTQYF.